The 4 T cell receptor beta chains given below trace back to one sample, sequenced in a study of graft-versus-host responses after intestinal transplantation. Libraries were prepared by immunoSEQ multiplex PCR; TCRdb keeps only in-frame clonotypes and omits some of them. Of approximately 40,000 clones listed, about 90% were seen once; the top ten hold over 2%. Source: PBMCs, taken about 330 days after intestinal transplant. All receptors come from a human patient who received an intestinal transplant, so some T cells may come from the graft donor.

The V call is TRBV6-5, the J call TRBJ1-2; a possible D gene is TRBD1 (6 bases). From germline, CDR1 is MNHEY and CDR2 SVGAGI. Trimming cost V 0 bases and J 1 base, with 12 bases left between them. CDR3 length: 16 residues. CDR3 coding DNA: TGTGCCAGCAGTTACTCGGGAGACAGGATTAACTATGGCTACACCTTC. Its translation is CASSYSGDRINYGYTF.

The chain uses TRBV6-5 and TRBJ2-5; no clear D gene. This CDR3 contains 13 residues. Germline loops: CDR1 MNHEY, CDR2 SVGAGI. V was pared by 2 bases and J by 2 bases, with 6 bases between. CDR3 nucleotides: TGTGCCAGCAGTTACAACAGACAAGAGACCCAGTACTTC. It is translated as CASSYNRQETQYF.

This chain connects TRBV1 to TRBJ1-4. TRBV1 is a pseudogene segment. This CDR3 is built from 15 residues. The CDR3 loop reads CTSSHEQAGGEKLFF. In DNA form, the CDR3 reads TGCACCAGCAGTCACGAACAGGCTGGGGGTGAAAAACTGTTTTTT.

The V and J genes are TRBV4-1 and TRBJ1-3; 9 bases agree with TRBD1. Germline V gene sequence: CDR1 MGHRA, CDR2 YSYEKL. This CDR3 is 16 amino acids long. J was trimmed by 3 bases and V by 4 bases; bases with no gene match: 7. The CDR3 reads CASSLGQGTFGNTIYF. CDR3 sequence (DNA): TGCGCCAGCAGCCTCGGACAGGGGACCTTTGGAAACACCATATATTTT.